Below are 22 T cell receptor beta chains sequenced from a single sample in a study of cytomegalovirus exposure and HLA in healthy donors. Primers: 60 Vbeta forward and 13 Jbeta reverse. The data were produced by immunoSEQ multiplex PCR, yet TCRdb's version contains in-frame clones alone and is incomplete. This sample yields over 95,000 clones, of which 65% to 80% are seen a single time; 2% to 3% belongs to the top ten. The specimen sequenced was PBMCs. Receptors were obtained from a female donor in good health and CMV-seronegative.

CDR3 DNA sequence: TGTGCCAGCAGTCGACCGCCGCAGGGACAGGGAAACTATGGCTACACCTTC. This sequence encodes CASSRPPQGQGNYGYTF. The chain joins TRBV7-8 to TRBJ1-2; 9 bases are a match to TRBD1. CDR3 length: 17 amino acids. Germline V gene lookup returns CDR1 SGHVS and CDR2 FQNEAQ. The junction had 13 bases not matched to a gene; V was cut back by 6 bases and J by 2 bases.

This chain connects TRBV29-1 to TRBJ2-5, with D possibly being TRBD1 (7 bases). Germline V gene sequence: CDR1 SQVTM, CDR2 ANQGSEA. The CDR3 covers 13 residues. Trimming stripped 7 bases from V and 1 base from J, with 13 bases between. The CDR3 sequence: CSGRGRLQETQYF. In DNA, the CDR3 is TGCAGCGGGAGGGGGCGCCTCCAAGAGACCCAGTACTTC.

The chain uses TRBV13 and TRBJ2-5; 9 bases map to TRBD1. Germline trimming cut 4 bases from V and 5 bases from J; bases unmatched to any gene: 5. Germline V gene lookup returns CDR1 PRHDT and CDR2 FYEKMQ (reference sequence). The CDR3 covers 14 residues. The CDR3 nucleotides are TGTGCCAGCAGCTCCGGGACAGGGCTGGAGACCCAGTACTTC. Protein sequence: CASSSGTGLETQYF.

This clone was detected a few times. The CDR3, as DNA: TGTGCCAGCAGCTTAGAACAGGGTAGCTACAATGAGCAGTTCTTC. Protein product: CASSLEQGSYNEQFF. The J gene is TRBJ2-1, the V gene TRBV7-3, with D possibly TRBD1 on 6 matching bases. The CDR3 totals 15 residues. The germline CDR1 and CDR2 sequences are SGHTA and FQGTGA. V shed 2 bases and J shed 3 bases, with 11 bases lying between them.

V is TRBV6-5 and J is TRBJ2-1, with 7 positions matching TRBD2. This CDR3 is built from 15 residues. Germline V gene data show CDR1 as MNHEY and CDR2 as SVGAGI. V shed 6 bases and J 3 bases; nucleotides not matched to a gene: 8. The CDR3 bases are TGTGCCAGCAGGTCGGGACTACCTAACTACAATGAGCAGTTCTTC. As protein: CASRSGLPNYNEQFF.

This chain uses TRBV11-2 with TRBJ2-5, with D maybe TRBD1 (5 bases). Germline loops: CDR1 SGHAT, CDR2 FQNNGV. V dropped 2 bases and J dropped 2 bases, with 9 bases sitting between them. This CDR3 has 14 amino acids. CDR3 DNA: TGTGCCAGCAGCTTACAGGGCCGACAAGAGACCCAGTACTTC. Encoded protein: CASSLQGRQETQYF. The entire variable domain, with the rest obtained from reference TRBV11-2 and TRBJ2-5, is as follows: EAGVAQSPRYKIIEKRQSVAFWCNPISGHATLYWYQQILGQGPKLLIQFQNNGVVDDSQLPKDRFSAERLKGVDSTLKIQPAKLEDSAVYLCASSLQGRQETQYFGPGTRLLVL.

V usage is TRBV29-1 and J usage is TRBJ2-7, with 8 bases aligning to TRBD1. The V gene's germline CDR1 is SQVTM and CDR2 ANQGSEA. With 5 bases clipped from V and 5 bases from J, the junction kept 5 bases outside the gene matches. This CDR3 spans 12 amino acids. CDR3 region: CSVRTGGNEQYF. CDR3 DNA: TGCAGCGTTCGAACAGGGGGGAACGAGCAGTACTTC.

This chain links TRBV9 with TRBJ1-3; 7 bases are a match to TRBD1. The CDR3 covers 16 residues. Germline V gene lookup returns CDR1 SGDLS and CDR2 YYNGEE. The ends lost 4 bases at V and 0 bases at J; junction bases unmatched: 7. As DNA, the CDR3 is TGTGCCAGCAGCCTTTTGGGACAGTACTCTGGAAACACCATATATTTT. Its protein is CASSLLGQYSGNTIYF.

The chain employs TRBV7-2 and TRBJ1-6; no clear D. CDR1 is SGHTA, CDR2 FQGNSA, per germline. V was trimmed by 7 bases and J by 2 bases, leaving 9 bases between them. The CDR3 runs 14 residues. The CDR3 protein is CASTPIAYNSPLHF. CDR3 nucleotides: TGTGCCAGCACCCCGATAGCCTATAATTCACCCCTCCACTTT.

The chain links TRBV6-5 to TRBJ1-1; TRBD1 agrees at 8 bases. Germline lookup yields CDR1 MNHEY and CDR2 SVGAGI. V shed 5 bases, J shed 2 bases, and the junction held 7 bases outside the gene matches. This CDR3 region has 15 residues. The CDR3 sequence is CASSPQTGVNTEAFF. The CDR3 DNA reads as TGTGCCAGCAGTCCCCAGACAGGGGTTAACACTGAAGCTTTCTTT.

This clone came up once. The chain recombines TRBV29-1 with TRBJ2-1; D not certain. The germline V gene encodes CDR1 SQVTM and CDR2 ANQGSEA. The CDR3 has 11 residues. Trimming stripped 4 bases from V and 4 bases from J, with 5 bases between. The CDR3 nucleotides read TGCAGCGTTGTTGCGTACAATGAGCAGTTCTTC. It is translated as CSVVAYNEQFF.

This clone was seen a handful of times. The chain links TRBV30 to TRBJ1-2; 8 nucleotides match TRBD1. The CDR3 loop spans 13 amino acids. The V gene end was trimmed by 4 bases and the J gene end by 5 bases; junction bases not matched to a gene: 6. CDR1 is GTSNPN and CDR2 is SVGIG in the germline V gene (reference sequence). CDR3 sequence reads: CAWNPRTGYGYTF. CDR3 coding DNA: TGTGCCTGGAATCCGCGGACAGGGTATGGCTACACCTTC.

J is TRBJ1-1 and V is TRBV11-2; the D gene is possibly TRBD1 (5 bases). Trimming pared 4 bases from V and 3 bases from J, leaving 6 bases between. This CDR3 is 12 amino acids long. Germline CDR1 and CDR2: SGHAT and FQNNGV. The CDR3 DNA reads as TGTGCCAGCAGCTGGGGGGACACTGAAGCTTTCTTT. Translation: CASSWGDTEAFF.

This clone has just one count. The chain joins TRBV30 to TRBJ1-2, with D maybe TRBD1 (6 bases). The CDR3 has 12 residues. Deletions cut 5 bases from V and 4 bases from J, with 11 bases between. Germline V gives CDR1 GTSNPN, CDR2 SVGIG (reference sequence). In DNA form, the CDR3 reads TGTGCCTGGGGGGGGGCAGGCTATGGCTACACCTTC. Residues: CAWGGAGYGYTF.

Notes on this clone: Relative to the germline gene, one junction end is altered; a read error may explain this. The CDR3 region is CSSSPGGGNYEQYF. In DNA, the CDR3 is TGTTCCAGCAGCCCAGGCGGAGGGAACTACGAGCAGTACTTC. V gene TRBV7-9 combines with J gene TRBJ2-7; weak D call: TRBD2 (6 bases). Germline assignment: CDR1 SEHNR and CDR2 FQNEAQ (reference sequence). The CDR3 length is 14 residues.

J is TRBJ1-4 and V is TRBV18; the D gene is possibly TRBD1 (5 bases). Trimming pared 3 bases from V and 8 bases from J, leaving 16 bases between. Germline-derived CDR1 and CDR2 are KGHSH and LQKENI. The CDR3 loop spans 15 amino acids. CDR3 nucleotides: TGTGCCAGCTCACCGGAAGGTAGGGGCGGCGAAAAACTGTTTTTT. It is translated as CASSPEGRGGEKLFF.

The rearrangement uses TRBV19 and TRBJ2-2; D perhaps matches TRBD1 (6 bases). Germline CDR1 and CDR2: LNHDA and SQIVND (reference sequence). The CDR3 extends over 13 amino acids. The V gene lost 4 bases and the J gene lost 7 bases, with 10 bases spanning the gap. CDR3 protein: CASSTGVFGELFF. The CDR3, as DNA: TGTGCCAGTAGTACAGGGGTCTTCGGGGAGCTGTTTTTT.

This chain uses TRBV11-2 with TRBJ2-5; D possibly corresponds to TRBD2 (5 bases). The CDR3 totals 14 residues. Trimming pared 1 base from V and 5 bases from J, leaving 11 bases between. Germline lookup yields CDR1 SGHAT and CDR2 FQNNGV. Here the CDR3 reads CASSLVGSGETQYF. In nucleotides, the CDR3 is TGTGCCAGCAGCTTAGTTGGGAGTGGGGAGACCCAGTACTTC. Variable domain in full (rest from reference TRBV11-2 and TRBJ2-5): EAGVAQSPRYKIIEKRQSVAFWCNPISGHATLYWYQQILGQGPKLLIQFQNNGVVDDSQLPKDRFSAERLKGVDSTLKIQPAKLEDSAVYLCASSLVGSGETQYFGPGTRLLVL.

This chain links TRBV12-5 with TRBJ1-2, with D tentatively TRBD1 (5 bases). The CDR3 contains 13 residues. Between the trimmed V and J ends, which lost 6 bases and 8 bases, there was a span of 16 bases. The V gene's germline CDR1 is LGHNT and CDR2 FRNRAP. CDR3 sequence (DNA): TGTGCTAGTGGGATTGCGACAGTCGGGGGCTACACCTTC. This sequence encodes CASGIATVGGYTF.

The chain uses TRBV2 and TRBJ2-1; TRBD1 agrees at 11 bases. There are 17 residues in the CDR3. Germline CDR1 and CDR2: SNHLY and FYNNEI. The ends lost 11 bases at V and 1 base at J; junction bases unmatched: 13. In nucleotides, the CDR3 is TGTGCCCGACACCTGGACAGGGGGCGCACATCCTACAATGAGCAGTTCTTC. It codes for CARHLDRGRTSYNEQFF.

CDR3 nucleotides: TGTGCCAGCAGTCTGGGGGCGACTAGCACAGATACGCAGTATTTT. This encodes CASSLGATSTDTQYF. This sequence joins TRBV27 and TRBJ2-3, with D possibly matching TRBD1 (6 bases). The germline V gene has CDR1 MNHEY and CDR2 SMNVEV (reference sequence). The V gene lost 5 bases and the J gene lost 0 bases, with 12 bases spanning the gap. CDR3 length equals 15 residues.

This clone was picked up a small number of times. CDR3 DNA sequence: TGTGCCAGCAGGCTGTTGGCTGCGGACACTGAAGCTTTCTTT. It encodes CASRLLAADTEAFF. This rearrangement joins TRBV6-1 to TRBJ1-1; D not resolved. The CDR3 spans 14 residues. V lost 6 bases and J 3 bases, leaving 14 bases between the germline ends. Germline-derived CDR1 and CDR2 are MNHNS and SASEGT.